The sequence of this TCR beta chain was determined in a study of T cells in localized non-small cell lung cancer (TCRdb year 2020). In terms of the full investigation: Comparing tumors with uninvolved tumor-adjacent lungs, the study looked at the T cell repertoires of 200 to 250 patients with early-stage NSCLC. The cohort comprised approximately 240 treatment-naïve NSCLC patients with resected, localized lung tumors. Of the NSCLC patients, around 140 were male and approximately 100 were female, and the mean age was approximately 69 years. General conclusions and limits of the study: The highest T cell clonality was observed in uninvolved tumor-adjacent lung, where clonality exceeded that of tumor, suggesting that antigenic responses were more focused in uninvolved tumor-adjacent lung. Because the study design was exploratory, TCR variables were selected using unadjusted p-values without false-discovery rate correction. Longer overall survival was associated with higher blood T cell density, whereas shorter survival was associated with higher adjacent-lung clonality. Of the top 100 tumor clones, a median of about 53 were detected in paired uninvolved adjacent lung; 28 were also among that lung's top 100. Because multi-region sequencing of the tumors was not done, intratumor heterogeneity could not be ruled out.

The immunoSEQ Assay was used to sequence TCR beta CDR3 regions from DNA. The source study handled its data this way. To compute T cell density, TCR beta template counts were normalized to usable DNA, which was estimated by amplifying housekeeping genes. The preseqR package was used to estimate richness by extrapolating to 400,000 templates for PBMC samples and to 120,000 templates for tissue samples. Clonality was taken to be one minus Pielou's evenness. Tissue-enriched TCRs were identified by differential abundance testing using productive amino-acid clonotypes, minimum total count 5 and alpha 0.1. Repertoire overlap between compartments was quantified with the Jaccard Index and Morisita Overlap Index. GLIPH clustered TCR beta CDR3s with public tetramer-defined viral CDR3s; viral motifs required at least three viral sequences plus V-gene enrichment. TCRdb obtained this table from immuneACCESS and retained in-frame rearrangements with V and J assigned. These tables miss some clones; where compared with another copy, unresolved V genes account for less than half of the shortfall, and the remainder is unexplained. V, J and clone size were drawn from that table, and D and trimming were deduced from the DNA. Recorded for this sample are about 25,000 clones; approximately 88% of them occurred a single time. Approximately 10% of the sample belongs to the ten largest clones.

At diagnosis, peripheral blood, uninvolved tumor-adjacent lung and tumor were collected and stored as a combination of fresh-frozen and FFPE material. For TCR repertoire profiling, the blood samples were analyzed as peripheral blood mononuclear cells. With respect to this clone: Its cognate antigen has yet to be identified. No quality values exist for individual bases; no much larger clone is one base distant.

The CDR3, cysteine through phenylalanine, is 15 amino acids long. Here the CDR3 DNA is all that survives: 45 bases in frame from base 1. The germline ends are 8 bases apart after V is trimmed by 1 base and J by 1 base. Looking up the germline V gene yields CDR1 SGHAT and CDR2 FQNNGV. The rearranged segments are TRBV11-2 and TRBJ1-5, and the D gene may be TRBD1, 6 bases matching. This receptor was taken from a woman aged 40-69 years with stage III lung adenocarcinoma. Material: peripheral blood mononuclear cells, obtained before any cancer treatment. The nucleotide sequence is given as TGTGCCAGCAGCTTAGTACAGGGAAGCAATCAGCCCCAGCATTTT. This yields the protein CASSLVQGSNQPQHF. Where the CDR3 stops, the reference TRBV11-2 and TRBJ1-5 genes take over; the full variable domain is EAGVAQSPRYKIIEKRQSVAFWCNPISGHATLYWYQQILGQGPKLLIQFQNNGVVDDSQLPKDRFSAERLKGVDSTLKIQPAKLEDSAVYLCASSLVQGSNQPQHFGDGTRLSIL.